The entry that follows covers one T cell receptor beta chain sequence. The data derive from a study of cytomegalovirus exposure and HLA in healthy donors. Germline-derived CDR1 and CDR2 are MNHNS and SASEGT. CDR3 length: 13 amino acids. V lost 3 bases and J 1 base, leaving 7 bases between the germline ends. PCR amplification relied on 60 Vbeta primers (plus 13 Jbeta primers). The method was immunoSEQ multiplex PCR; TCRdb's version includes in-frame clones alone and lacks a portion of them. The sample carries fewer than 200,000 clones, approximately 82% recorded once. The source of this sequence is a woman aged 25 to 39 in good health and CMV-seronegative. The sequencing input was PBMCs. This rearrangement joins TRBV6-1 to TRBJ2-7; no clear D. The CDR3 DNA is TGTGCCAGCAGTGAGTCCGTATCCTACGAGCAGTACTTC. Its translation: CASSESVSYEQYF.